This is a list of T cell receptor beta chains from one sample in a study of shared clonotypes between healthy human individuals. This table comes from immunoSEQ multiplex PCR, and its TCRdb copy is limited to in-frame clones, with some not included. The sample has about 980,000 clones; approximately 80% are singletons. The sequenced material came from memory CD4+ T cells sorted from blood. These receptors all stem from a young man in good health. Each CDR3 is given with its conserved first and last residue. D genes are given only for firm matches. Only some rows state a clone size, as once, few, many or a class for expanded clones.

d_call,j_call,v_call,clone_size,cdr3_nt,cdr3_aa
-,TRBJ1-6,TRBV25-1,once,TGTGCCAGCAGTGAAATAATACCGGGAGCACCCCTCCACTTT,CASSEIIPGAPLHF
TRBD2,TRBJ2-7,TRBV29-1,-,TGCAGCGTTGACCAGCGGGGGGGCAGCGAGCAGTACTTC,CSVDQRGGSEQYF
TRBD1,TRBJ1-1,TRBV25-1,-,TGTGCCAGCAGTGCAACCGGGACAGGGAAGAACACTGAAGCTTTCTTT,CASSATGTGKNTEAFF
-,TRBJ1-2,TRBV5-6,-,TGTGCCAGCAGCTTGGCAGCACCGGGTTCTCGGGGCTACACCTTC,CASSLAAPGSRGYTF
-,TRBJ1-1,TRBV28,-,TGTGCCAGCGGCAGGGTGGGGCAGGGCAACACTGAAGCTTTCTTT,CASGRVGQGNTEAFF
-,TRBJ2-3,TRBV11-2,-,TGTGCCAGCAGGGGGCGAAATCCAGATACGCAGTATTTT,CASRGRNPDTQYF
-,TRBJ1-4,TRBV2,few,TGTGCCAGCAGTGTCGTCAGGGGTGAAAAACTGTTTTTT,CASSVVRGEKLFF
-,TRBJ2-3,TRBV28,-,TGTGCCAGCACCCGCCCAGGGGAGGATACGCAGTATTTT,CASTRPGEDTQYF
TRBD2,TRBJ2-2,TRBV11-2,-,TGTGCCAGCAGCTTCGGACTAGCGGGAGTGACCGGGGAGCTGTTTTTT,CASSFGLAGVTGELFF
TRBD1,TRBJ2-7,TRBV7-9,many,TGTGCCAGCAGCCCCTCGGGACAGGGAAGCCTACGAGAGCAGTACTTC,CASSPSGQGSLREQYF
TRBD1,TRBJ1-5,TRBV7-2,-,TGTGCCAGCAGCTTAGGGGCCGGGACAGGGTATCAGCCCCAGCATTTT,CASSLGAGTGYQPQHF
-,TRBJ2-7,TRBV20-1,-,TGCAGTGCGGCCCCAGGCTACGAGCAGTACTTC,CSAAPGYEQYF
-,TRBJ1-1,TRBV11-3,few,TGTGCCAGCAGCTTAGATTGGAACACTGAAGCTTTCTTT,CASSLDWNTEAFF
-,TRBJ2-7,TRBV11-2,once,TGTGCCAGCAGTTTAGGCCGGACAGCCTCCTACGAGCAGTACTTC,CASSLGRTASYEQYF
-,TRBJ2-1,TRBV29-1,-,TGCAGCGTTGAAGTGAAAGCGGAGCAGTTCTTC,CSVEVKAEQFF